The following is a T cell receptor (beta chain) sequence with its context. This sample is part of a study of human T cells and chemical hapten exposure. Study information: Per-sample TCR yields varied mainly from small pooled library volume differences.

Germline CDR1 is SGHRS and CDR2 is YFSETQ. V lost 0 bases and J 1 base, leaving 4 bases between the germline ends. This CDR3 is 13 amino acids long. TCRdb re-called the RACE reads with MiXCR, one entry per CDR3 protein. The data hold around 39,000 distinct CDR3 sequences, with just under 6.5% observed a single time. Indicated time point: patch test 1, 2 weeks after DPC sensitization. The treatment denotes: therapeutic diphenylcyclopropenone sensitization with weekly scalp DPC. Unfractionated whole blood yielded the extracted total RNA. Sample: whole blood, taken in connection with sensitization to the hapten diphenylcyclopropenone (DPC). The chain employs TRBV5-1 and TRBJ2-5; D is uncertain. This TCR was recovered from a woman under 40 with alopecia areata. Some clones in this sample may be carry-over from other donors' samples. CDR3 in amino acids: CASSLASQETQYF. The CDR3 DNA reads TGCGCCAGCAGCTTGGCCAGCCAAGAGACCCAGTACTTC.